The 30 T cell receptor beta chains below were found in one sample sequenced in a study of shared clonotypes between healthy human individuals. Clones were read by immunoSEQ multiplex PCR, and TCRdb kept only the in-frame ones, dropping some. The sample comprises roughly 500,000 clones, around 80% of which are singletons, and 10% to 15% rests with the top ten. Material for sequencing was PBMCs. These receptors came from a woman aged 40 to 55 in good health. Some clones in this sample may be carry-over from other donors' samples.

This clone showed up just once. The V gene is TRBV5-1, the J gene TRBJ2-3; D call uncertain. Between the trimmed V and J ends, which lost 0 bases and 1 base, there was a span of 12 bases. CDR1 and CDR2 from the germline V gene are SGHRS and YFSETQ. This CDR3 spans 16 amino acids. In DNA, the CDR3 is TGCGCCAGCAGCTTGGAGGGCCGATCGGGCACAGATACGCAGTATTTT. Protein product: CASSLEGRSGTDTQYF.

In DNA, the CDR3 is TGTGCCAGTAATGGGTGGACAGCTTGGACCGGGGAGCTGTTTTTT. The encoded protein is CASNGWTAWTGELFF. The genes are TRBV19 and TRBJ2-2; the D gene is possibly TRBD1 (6 bases). V lost 7 bases to trimming and J lost 5 bases, with 17 bases between them. This CDR3 comprises 15 residues. Germline CDR1 is LNHDA and CDR2 is SQIVND (reference sequence).

The chain recombines TRBV29-1 with TRBJ2-3; no firm D call. Germline V gene sequence: CDR1 SQVTM, CDR2 ANQGSEA. V dropped 1 base and J dropped 5 bases, with 7 bases sitting between them. The CDR3 totals 12 residues. Written as DNA, the CDR3 is TGCAGCGTTGAAGTGCCGTTAGATACGCAGTATTTT. This encodes CSVEVPLDTQYF.

The chain couples TRBV5-1 to TRBJ2-1, with 10 nucleotides matching TRBD2. The germline V gene has CDR1 SGHRS and CDR2 YFSETQ. The CDR3 is made up of 15 amino acids. J was trimmed by 3 bases and V by 4 bases; bases with no gene match: 4. The CDR3 region has the DNA TGCGCCAGCAGCATTACTAGCGGGAACTACAATGAGCAGTTCTTC. Translating it yields CASSITSGNYNEQFF.

V gene TRBV21-1 combines with J gene TRBJ2-7; the table's D call, TRBD1, was not checked against the DNA. TRBV21-1 is a pseudogene segment. This CDR3 spans 15 amino acids. CDR3 amino acids: CASSKVEGQSYEQYF. DNA of the CDR3: TGTGCCAGCAGCAAAGTCGAAGGACAGTCCTACGAGCAGTACTTC.

This clone was seen ten or more times. The chain is built from TRBV2 and TRBJ2-7; D is undetermined. Trimming pared 0 bases from V and 3 bases from J, leaving 3 bases between. CDR1 is SNHLY and CDR2 is FYNNEI in the germline V gene. The CDR3 length is 12 residues. CDR3 residues: CASSEALYEQYF. The DNA for the CDR3 is TGTGCCAGCAGTGAAGCCCTCTACGAGCAGTACTTC.

Concerning this clone itself: A far larger clone lies a single base away; this is likely a read error. The V gene is TRBV5-1, the J gene TRBJ1-3, with D uncertain. The CDR3 has 14 amino acids. The germline V gene encodes CDR1 SGHRS and CDR2 YFSETQ. This CDR3 reads CAGSLVSLGNTIYF. The CDR3 region has the DNA TGCGCCGGCAGCTTGGTGTCACTTGGAAACACCATATATTTT.

The rearrangement links TRBV9 to TRBJ2-3; D might be TRBD2 (6 bases). Trimming shortened V by 0 bases and J by 2 bases, and 13 bases separated the two germline ends. The germline gives CDR1 SGDLS, CDR2 YYNGEE. The CDR3 length is 16 residues. The CDR3 spells CASSVGGTGPTDTQYF. CDR3 DNA: TGTGCCAGCAGCGTAGGAGGGACTGGTCCCACAGATACGCAGTATTTT.

The chain carries TRBV7-9 and TRBJ1-2; 11 bases are a match to TRBD1. The CDR3 is 16 amino acids. The trim removed 5 bases at V and 8 bases at J, leaving 13 bases unmatched. The germline V gene has CDR1 SEHNR and CDR2 FQNEAQ (reference sequence). CDR3 nucleotide sequence: TGTGCCAGCAGCGACAGCGGGGACAGGGGGGTATGGGGCTACACCTTC. Translation gives CASSDSGDRGVWGYTF.

The rearrangement joins TRBV7-3 to TRBJ2-5, with D unclear. The CDR3 extends over 13 amino acids. The ends were cut back, 5 bases at V and 3 bases at J, with 10 bases in the middle. CDR1 is SGHTA and CDR2 is FQGTGA in the germline V gene. This chain's CDR3 is CASSLKVEETQYF. DNA for the CDR3: TGTGCCAGCAGCCTAAAGGTAGAAGAGACCCAGTACTTC.

The rearrangement joins TRBV18 to TRBJ2-1, with a tentative D call TRBD2 (5 bases). The ends were cut back, 3 bases at V and 5 bases at J, with 11 bases in the middle. CDR1 and CDR2 from the germline V gene are KGHSH and LQKENI. The CDR3 runs to 14 residues. The CDR3 reads CASSPGEFNNEQFF. CDR3 nucleotides: TGTGCCAGCTCACCTGGGGAGTTCAACAATGAGCAGTTCTTC.

Comment on this clone: This is likely a read error, given that the CDR3 carries no conserved phenylalanine or tryptophan at its end. J is TRBJ2-7 and V is TRBV28; D perhaps matches TRBD2 (5 bases). The germline V and J ends were trimmed by 5 bases and 3 bases, with 11 bases remaining between them. The CDR3 has 13 amino acids. The germline V gene encodes CDR1 MDHEN and CDR2 SYDVKM. The CDR3: CASSIGKFYEQYL. The DNA of the CDR3 is TGTGCCAGCAGTATCGGGAAGTTCTACGAGCAGTACCTC.

This clone was counted once. The chain is built from TRBV5-1 and TRBJ2-7, with D perhaps being TRBD1 or TRBD2 (5 bases each). This CDR3 contains 14 residues. In germline, CDR1 is SGHRS, CDR2 YFSETQ. Trimming took off 0 bases at V and 5 bases at J, with 12 bases between the two ends. The CDR3: CASSLGGAFDEQYF. In DNA, the CDR3 is TGCGCCAGCAGCTTGGGAGGGGCTTTCGACGAGCAGTACTTC.

This clone was seen just once. The sample contains more than one DNA sequence encoding this CDR3. The CDR3 here is CASSLTGTSGNTIYF. The CDR3 region has the DNA TGCGCCAGCAGCTTGACAGGGACCTCTGGAAACACCATATATTTT. The chain has TRBV5-1 and TRBJ1-3; tentatively, D is TRBD1 (6 bases). The CDR3 totals 15 residues. V was pared by 1 base and J by 0 bases, with 8 bases between. Germline V CDR1 and CDR2: SGHRS, YFSETQ.

V usage is TRBV15 and J usage is TRBJ1-1, with TRBD1 identical over 12 bases. With V trimmed by 5 bases and J by 3 bases, 16 bases remained unmatched. The CDR3 length is 19 residues. From germline, CDR1 is LNHNV and CDR2 YYDKDF (reference sequence). In DNA form, the CDR3 reads TGTGCCACCAGCCGGGACAGGGGGCTTGTGAGGTTTAGTTACACTGAAGCTTTCTTT. Its protein product is CATSRDRGLVRFSYTEAFF.

This clone was counted a single time. The chain couples TRBV7-9 to TRBJ1-2; D possibly corresponds to TRBD1 (5 bases). CDR1 SEHNR and CDR2 FQNEAQ come from the germline V gene (reference sequence). The V end was cut by 8 bases, the J end by 2 bases, with 9 bases between. The CDR3 has 12 residues. CDR3 bases: TGTGCCAGCGCGAGGGACAACTATGGCTACACCTTC. It codes for CASARDNYGYTF.

The chain recombines TRBV28 with TRBJ2-5; tentatively, D is TRBD1 or TRBD2 (5 bases each). Germline assignment: CDR1 MDHEN and CDR2 SYDVKM. The CDR3 has 17 amino acids. Trimming removed 3 bases from V and 0 bases from J, with 17 bases in between. The DNA for the CDR3 is TGTGCCAGCAGTTTCACGCCCGGGACGGCTTACCAAGAGACCCAGTACTTC. This codes for CASSFTPGTAYQETQYF.

Comment on this clone: A much bigger clone sits one base away, suggesting this may be a read error. The chain uses TRBV12-1 and TRBJ2-5. TRBV12-1 is a known pseudogene. The CDR3 extends over 11 amino acids. CDR3 region: CASSFQETQYF. The CDR3 nucleotides read TGTGCCAGCAGCTTTCAAGAGACCCAGTACTTC.

This clone has just a few counts. The rearrangement uses TRBV12-5 and TRBJ1-1; D remains ambiguous. Trimming removed 6 bases from V and 2 bases from J, with 10 bases in between. The CDR3 is 13 residues long. The V gene's germline CDR1 is LGHNT and CDR2 FRNRAP. CDR3 DNA: TGTGCTAGTGGCATGGGCAGAAACACTGAAGCTTTCTTT. Translated, it gives CASGMGRNTEAFF.

This clone has just a few counts. The rearrangement links TRBV11-2 to TRBJ2-1; possibly TRBD1 or TRBD2 for D (6 bases each). Germline lookup yields CDR1 SGHAT and CDR2 FQNNGV. V was clipped by 8 bases and J by 4 bases, with 15 bases between them. The CDR3 contains 14 residues. In DNA, the CDR3 is TGTGCCAGCGCGCCTGGGGGGCAATACAATGAGCAGTTCTTC. This encodes CASAPGGQYNEQFF.

A few counts support this clone. V usage is TRBV6-1 and J usage is TRBJ1-1; D may be TRBD1 (6 bases). Germline V CDR1 and CDR2: MNHNS, SASEGT. CDR3 size: 19 residues. V lost 4 bases, J lost 3 bases, and 27 bases lay in between. Written as DNA, the CDR3 is TGTGCCAGCAGTGGGGGGACAAGGTATCTGAGCTTAGGATACACTGAAGCTTTCTTT. Its translation: CASSGGTRYLSLGYTEAFF.

The rearrangement links TRBV25-1 to TRBJ2-5, with TRBD2 matching 10 bases. CDR3 size: 15 residues. V shed 3 bases, J shed 5 bases, and the junction held 6 bases outside the gene matches. The germline gives CDR1 MGHDK, CDR2 SYGVNS. CDR3 nucleotides: TGTGCCAGCAGTGAGACTAGCGGGCCGGGGGAGACCCAGTACTTC. This translates into CASSETSGPGETQYF.

The chain combines TRBV7-6 with TRBJ2-3; TRBD2 agrees at 15 bases. The CDR3 runs 16 residues. The germline V gene encodes CDR1 SGHVS and CDR2 FNYEAQ. Losses at the gene ends were 5 bases for V and 6 bases for J; bases not matched to a gene: 6. The CDR3 sequence is CASSHGTSGRSDTQYF. For the CDR3, the DNA is TGTGCCAGCAGCCACGGGACTAGCGGGAGGAGTGATACGCAGTATTTT.

The rearrangement uses TRBV21-1 and TRBJ2-6. TRBV21-1 is tagged as a pseudogene. The CDR3 is 15 residues long. DNA of the CDR3: TGTGCCAAAGGGTCCCGGGGGCCTGGGGCCAACGTCCTGACTTTC. As protein: CAKGSRGPGANVLTF.

The chain employs TRBV27 and TRBJ2-7; D could derive from TRBD1 or TRBD2 (5 bases each). V was trimmed by 3 bases and J by 6 bases, leaving 9 bases between them. This CDR3 has 12 residues. Germline assignment: CDR1 MNHEY and CDR2 SMNVEV (reference sequence). The CDR3 region is CASSFEGREQYF. CDR3 in DNA: TGTGCCAGCAGTTTCGAGGGGCGCGAGCAGTACTTC.

V and J are TRBV10-2 and TRBJ1-5; tentatively, D is TRBD1 (5 bases). Trimming left V 5 bases short and J 0 bases short, with 20 bases between. Per the germline V gene, CDR1 is WSHSY and CDR2 is SAAADI. This CDR3 has 18 amino acids. In nucleotides, the CDR3 is TGCGCCAGCAGTCCGGGCCACGGTGGGGGTTATAGCAATCAGCCCCAGCATTTT. It codes for CASSPGHGGGYSNQPQHF.

This clone was detected once. The chain carries TRBV18 and TRBJ2-5; possibly TRBD1 or TRBD2 for D (5 bases each). Germline V gene data show CDR1 as KGHSH and CDR2 as LQKENI. The length of the CDR3 is 13 residues. Trimming cost V 2 bases and J 4 bases, with 8 bases left between them. CDR3 coding DNA: TGTGCCAGCTCACCAAAGGGGACAGAGACCCAGTACTTC. Translating gives CASSPKGTETQYF. Full variable domain (missing parts from reference TRBV18 and TRBJ2-5): NAGVMQNPRHLVRRRGQEARLRCSPMKGHSHVYWYRQLPEEGLKFMVYLQKENIIDESGMPKERFSAEFPKEGPSILRIQQVVRGDSAAYFCASSPKGTETQYFGPGTRLLVL.

This clone was observed at least ten times. The chain joins TRBV6-6 to TRBJ2-1; no reliable D call. V lost 2 bases and J 6 bases, leaving 11 bases between the germline ends. Per germline, CDR1 MNHNY and CDR2 SVGAGI (reference sequence). CDR3 length: 14 residues. CDR3 sequence (DNA): TGTGCCAGCAGTTACCCGGGCCGGTCCAATGAGCAGTTCTTC. Translating it yields CASSYPGRSNEQFF.

The V call is TRBV5-1, the J call TRBJ2-1, with a weak D call TRBD1 (5 bases). From germline, CDR1 is SGHRS and CDR2 YFSETQ. CDR3 length equals 15 residues. V lost 1 base and J 6 bases, leaving 14 bases between the germline ends. The CDR3 DNA reads as TGCGCCAGCAGCTTGATCCAGGGCTCCCGCAATGAGCAGTTCTTC. It translates to CASSLIQGSRNEQFF.

The chain combines TRBV2 with TRBJ2-7; no clear D. V lost 5 bases and J 1 base, leaving 9 bases between the germline ends. CDR1 is SNHLY and CDR2 is FYNNEI in the germline V gene. The CDR3 has 13 residues. CDR3 sequence (DNA): TGTGCCAGCAGTAATTTGCCTTCCTACGAGCAGTACTTC. Its translation is CASSNLPSYEQYF.